This T cell receptor beta chain comes out of a study of T cells in Graves' hyperthyroidism and ophthalmopathy. Study-level information: Pretreatment peripheral blood was obtained at initial diagnosis.

Not enrolled were patients with uncontrolled infection, other autoimmune disease, pregnancy or lactation. Isolation of PBMCs was performed on 8.5 to 10 ml fresh peripheral blood. With 6 bases removed from V and 0 bases from J, the gap between germline ends came to 21 bases. The CDR3 is 17 residues long. Germline CDR1 SGHAT, CDR2 FQNNGV. General study points: Separation of ophthalmopathy from stable hyperthyroidism was achieved by a 13 V-J model.

The table lists this clonotype with many counts. The antigen is undetermined. Amplification yielded TCR beta CDR3 regions, with RNA transcripts as the source. A first-round RT-PCR of the TCR CDR3 used the HTBI primer set. Using its own MiXCR run on the multiplex PCR reads, TCRdb lists one record per CDR3 protein. The sample has roughly 380,000 distinct CDR3 sequences, around 18% seen once. The V gene is TRBV11-2, the J gene TRBJ2-7, with a weak D call TRBD2 (5 bases). The TCR comes from a woman aged 40 to 55 with Graves' ophthalmopathy. The sequencing input was blood. CDR3: CASSSFSIGIRSYEQYF. The CDR3 DNA reads as TGTGCCAGCAGTTCGTTTTCAATCGGGATTCGCTCCTACGAGCAGTACTTC.